Presented here are 17 T cell receptor beta chains from one specimen sequenced in a study of cytomegalovirus exposure and HLA in healthy donors. The PCR was carried out with 60 Vbeta primers and 13 Jbeta primers. Some clones are missing from TCRdb's copy, which holds only in-frame ones; the method was immunoSEQ multiplex PCR. The repertoire holds about 180,000 clones, with around 74% as singletons. Sequencing was performed on PBMCs. The origin of the receptors is a male donor in good health and CMV-seronegative.

J is TRBJ2-7 and V is TRBV18, with 7 bases identical to TRBD1. V shed 6 bases, J shed 2 bases, and the junction held 7 bases outside the gene matches. CDR1 is KGHSH and CDR2 is LQKENI in the germline V gene. The CDR3 consists of 14 residues. CDR3 region: CASSPDRATYEQYF. CDR3 coding DNA: TGTGCCAGCTCGCCTGACAGGGCCACCTACGAGCAGTACTTC.

The J gene is TRBJ2-5, the V gene TRBV28; TRBD1 aligns across 8 bases. The DNA end favors TRBJ2-7, so the J call may be wrong. CDR1 is MDHEN, CDR2 SYDVKM, per germline. CDR3 size: 13 residues. The CDR3 spells CASSFGQGHEQYF. DNA of the CDR3: TGTGCCAGCAGTTTTGGACAGGGCCACGAGCAGTACTTC.

The genes are TRBV11-2 and TRBJ1-2; unclear D gene. CDR3 length: 14 residues. The germline CDR1 and CDR2 sequences are SGHAT and FQNNGV. The ends were cut back, 2 bases at V and 8 bases at J, with 15 bases in the middle. CDR3: CASSLWRGSEGYTF. In DNA, the CDR3 is TGTGCCAGCAGCTTATGGCGAGGGTCGGAAGGCTACACCTTC.

This sequence joins TRBV27 and TRBJ2-6, with TRBD2 matching 8 bases. The CDR3 is 17 amino acids. CDR1 MNHEY and CDR2 SMNVEV come from the germline V gene (reference sequence). Losses at the gene ends were 6 bases for V and 0 bases for J; bases not matched to a gene: 7. The CDR3 DNA reads as TGTGCCAGCAGACAAGCGGGAGATCACTCTGGGGCCAACGTCCTGACTTTC. This encodes CASRQAGDHSGANVLTF.

The chain carries TRBV19 and TRBJ1-1; 7 bases are a match to TRBD1. The CDR3 is made up of 15 amino acids. The V gene's germline CDR1 is LNHDA and CDR2 SQIVND (reference sequence). J was trimmed by 0 bases and V by 7 bases; bases with no gene match: 8. This CDR3 is CASTNQGGLNTEAFF. The CDR3 nucleotides read TGTGCCAGTACCAATCAGGGGGGCCTGAACACTGAAGCTTTCTTT.

The chain recombines TRBV29-1 with TRBJ2-6; D ambiguous. Trimming cost V 4 bases and J 4 bases, with 8 bases left between them. The germline CDR1 and CDR2 sequences are SQVTM and ANQGSEA. The CDR3 length is 13 residues. The CDR3 DNA is TGCAGCGTTGCTAAAACCGGGGCCAACGTCCTGACTTTC. This codes for CSVAKTGANVLTF.

The chain recombines TRBV27 with TRBJ1-2, with D possibly being TRBD1 (6 bases). Germline V lookup: CDR1 MNHEY, CDR2 SMNVEV (reference sequence). This CDR3 comprises 15 residues. The germline V and J ends were trimmed by 3 bases and 6 bases, with 17 bases remaining between them. CDR3 DNA: TGTGCCAGCAGTTTGGGGGGGCCTTATAGGGATGGCTACACCTTC. The encoded protein is CASSLGGPYRDGYTF.

This chain links TRBV7-3 with TRBJ1-1, with 8 bases lining up with TRBD1. Trimming cost V 6 bases and J 1 base; bases outside gene matches: 4. There are 14 residues in the CDR3. Germline V lookup: CDR1 SGHTA, CDR2 FQGTGA. CDR3 protein: CASSSDRGNTEAFF. Here the CDR3 DNA reads TGTGCCAGCAGTTCCGACAGGGGGAACACTGAAGCTTTCTTT.

The chain uses TRBV19 and TRBJ1-1; D is possibly TRBD1 (6 bases). CDR1 and CDR2 (germline): LNHDA, SQIVND (reference sequence). V lost 4 bases and J 3 bases, leaving 12 bases between the germline ends. The length of the CDR3 is 14 residues. Written as DNA, the CDR3 is TGTGCCAGTAGTAGGGGGGGCACTTACACTGAAGCTTTCTTT. It encodes CASSRGGTYTEAFF.

This chain uses TRBV7-2 with TRBJ2-7; D is undetermined. CDR1 is SGHTA and CDR2 is FQGNSA in the germline V gene. This CDR3 has 12 residues. V shed 5 bases and J shed 4 bases, with 9 bases lying between them. DNA of the CDR3: TGTGCCAGCAGCCCCCCGTCGTACGAGCAGTACTTC. Residues: CASSPPSYEQYF.

V is TRBV7-2 and J is TRBJ2-7, with 8 bases lining up with TRBD1. Germline loops: CDR1 SGHTA, CDR2 FQGNSA. V lost 7 bases and J lost 9; bases outside the gene matches: 14. This CDR3 has 14 residues. The CDR3 spells CASTEDRALFVQYF. Written as DNA, the CDR3 is TGTGCCAGCACAGAGGACAGGGCCCTTTTTGTGCAGTACTTC.

The chain joins TRBV6-6 to TRBJ1-1; 8 nucleotides agree with TRBD1. This CDR3 contains 15 residues. V dropped 7 bases and J dropped 1; count of bases not matched to a gene: 8. CDR1 is MNHNY and CDR2 is SVGAGI in the germline V gene (reference sequence). The CDR3 nucleotides are TGTGCCAGCAAGCTCAGGACAGGGAAGAACACTGAAGCTTTCTTT. It specifies CASKLRTGKNTEAFF.

A note on this clone: Other DNA sequences within the sample encode an identical CDR3. The chain combines TRBV5-4 with TRBJ1-2; perhaps TRBD1 as D (5 bases). CDR3 size: 14 residues. The V end lost 4 bases, the J end lost 1 base, and 11 bases lay between the germline ends. CDR1 is SGHNT and CDR2 is YYREEE in the germline V gene (reference sequence). CDR3 DNA: TGTGCCAGCAGCGTGGACCAGGGTAACTATGGCTACACCTTC. Translating gives CASSVDQGNYGYTF. The variable domain in full, completed from reference TRBV5-4 and TRBJ1-2, reads ETGVTQSPTHLIKTRGQQVTLRCSSQSGHNTVSWYQQALGQGPQFIFQYYREEENGRGNFPPRFSGLQFPNYSSELNVNALELDDSALYLCASSVDQGNYGYTFGSGTRLTVV.

This clone came up a few times. V gene TRBV30 combines with J gene TRBJ1-2; 9 bases match TRBD1. Looked up from germline, CDR1 is GTSNPN and CDR2 is SVGIG (reference sequence). The CDR3 loop spans 12 amino acids. V shed 5 bases and J 8 bases; nucleotides not matched to a gene: 6. The CDR3 here is CAWVGQGTGYTF. The CDR3 DNA reads as TGTGCCTGGGTGGGACAGGGAACGGGCTACACCTTC. The full variable domain, completed using reference TRBV30 and TRBJ1-2, is SQTIHQWPATLVQPVGSPLSLECTVEGTSNPNLYWYRQAAGRGLQLLFYSVGIGQISSEVPQNLSASRPQDRQFILSSKKLLLSDSGFYLCAWVGQGTGYTFGSGTRLTVV.

The chain has TRBV13 and TRBJ1-3; TRBD1 aligns across 9 bases. The CDR3 sequence is 17 residues long. From germline, CDR1 is PRHDT and CDR2 FYEKMQ (reference sequence). The V and J ends lost 4 bases and 1 base, in that order; junction bases with no gene match: 8. The CDR3 bases are TGTGCCAGCAGCTCCAAACAGGGGGCGTTTTCTGGAAACACCATATATTTT. Residues: CASSSKQGAFSGNTIYF.

This chain connects TRBV28 to TRBJ2-1; maybe TRBD2 (5 bases). V gave up 5 bases and J gave up 5 bases, with 19 bases separating them. The CDR3 length is 16 residues. CDR1 MDHEN and CDR2 SYDVKM come from the germline V gene. The CDR3 is CASSPYYGSSNNEQFF. As DNA, the CDR3 is TGTGCCAGCAGTCCTTACTATGGGAGTAGCAACAATGAGCAGTTCTTC.

This clone was recorded only once. The gene calls are TRBV7-3 and TRBJ2-1, with D perhaps TRBD2 (7 bases). This CDR3 spans 15 amino acids. CDR1 is SGHTA and CDR2 is FQGTGA in the germline V gene. The V end was cut by 5 bases, the J end by 3 bases, with 14 bases between. The CDR3 DNA is TGTGCCAGCAGCGCGACGGGGGGCCTCTACAATGAGCAGTTCTTC. This sequence encodes CASSATGGLYNEQFF.